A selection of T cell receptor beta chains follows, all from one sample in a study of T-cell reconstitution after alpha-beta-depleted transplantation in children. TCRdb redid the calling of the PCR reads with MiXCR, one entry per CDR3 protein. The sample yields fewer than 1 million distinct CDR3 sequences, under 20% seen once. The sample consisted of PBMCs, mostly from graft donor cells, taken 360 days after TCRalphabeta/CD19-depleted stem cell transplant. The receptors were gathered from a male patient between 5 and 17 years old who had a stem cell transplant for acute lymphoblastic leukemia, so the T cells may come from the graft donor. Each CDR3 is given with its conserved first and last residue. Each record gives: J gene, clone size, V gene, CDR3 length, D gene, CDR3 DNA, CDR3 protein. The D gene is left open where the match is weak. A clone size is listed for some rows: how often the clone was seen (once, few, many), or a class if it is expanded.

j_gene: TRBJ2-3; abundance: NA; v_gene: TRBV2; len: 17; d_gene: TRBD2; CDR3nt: TGTGCCAGCAGTGTGGCTAGCGGGCGATTCTCCACAGATACGCAGTATTTT; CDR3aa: CASSVASGRFSTDTQYF
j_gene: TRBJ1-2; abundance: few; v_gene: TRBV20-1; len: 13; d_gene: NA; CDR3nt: TGCAGTGCTAGAGTGAATGGCAGGGGAGGCTACACCTTC; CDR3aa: CSARVNGRGGYTF
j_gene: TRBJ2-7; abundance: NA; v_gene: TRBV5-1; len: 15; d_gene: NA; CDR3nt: TGCGCCAGCAGCTTGGAGCCGGACAGAACCTACGAGCAGTACTTC; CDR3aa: CASSLEPDRTYEQYF
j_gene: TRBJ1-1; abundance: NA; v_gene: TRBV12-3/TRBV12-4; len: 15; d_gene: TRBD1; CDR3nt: TGTGCCAGCACCCGGGGCAGGGGGCTGGGCACTGAAGCTTTCTTT; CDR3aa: CASTRGRGLGTEAFF
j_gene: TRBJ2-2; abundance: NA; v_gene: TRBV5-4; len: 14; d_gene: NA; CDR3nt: TGTGCCAGCAGCTTAGACGGGATTTCCGGGGAGCTGTTTTTT; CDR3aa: CASSLDGISGELFF
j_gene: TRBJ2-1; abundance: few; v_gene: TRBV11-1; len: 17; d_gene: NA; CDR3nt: TGTGCCAGCAGCTCCCCGTGGCCGGGATCCTCCTACAATGAGCAGTTCTTC; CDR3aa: CASSSPWPGSSYNEQFF
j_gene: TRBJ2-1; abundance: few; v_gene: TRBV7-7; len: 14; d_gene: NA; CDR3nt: TGTGCCAGCAGCTTAGCGTATGGCGACAATGAGCAGTTCTTC; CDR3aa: CASSLAYGDNEQFF
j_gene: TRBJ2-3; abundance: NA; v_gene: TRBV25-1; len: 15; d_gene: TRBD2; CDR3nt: TGTGCCAGCAGTGAATACGCTAGCGGGAGAGGAGCGCAGTATTTT; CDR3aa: CASSEYASGRGAQYF
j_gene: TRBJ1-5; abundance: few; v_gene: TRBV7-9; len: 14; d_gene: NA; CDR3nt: TGTGCCAGCAGCTTAGGAATGCAGCGGGGCCCCCAGCATTTT; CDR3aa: CASSLGMQRGPQHF
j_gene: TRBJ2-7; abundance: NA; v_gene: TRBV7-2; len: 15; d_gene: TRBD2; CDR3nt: TGTGCCAGCAGCTCGGCGGGGACTAGCGGGTACGAGCAGTACTTC; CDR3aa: CASSSAGTSGYEQYF
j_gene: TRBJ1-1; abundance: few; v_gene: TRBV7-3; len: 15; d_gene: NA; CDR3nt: TGTGCCAGCAGCCCCCGGTCGGGGTGGGACACTGAAGCTTTCTTT; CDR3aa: CASSPRSGWDTEAFF
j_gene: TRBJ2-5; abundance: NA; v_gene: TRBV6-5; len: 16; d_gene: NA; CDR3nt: TGTGCCAGCAATCTACTCCCCTCGGGGAACCAAGAGACCCAGTACTTC; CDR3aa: CASNLLPSGNQETQYF
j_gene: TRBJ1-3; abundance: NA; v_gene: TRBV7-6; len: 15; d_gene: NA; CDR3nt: TGTGCCAGCAGCTGGGGGACGAGGTGGGGAAACACCATATATTTT; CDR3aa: CASSWGTRWGNTIYF
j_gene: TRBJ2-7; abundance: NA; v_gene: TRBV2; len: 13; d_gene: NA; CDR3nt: TGTGCCAGCACCCACGGGGGACACGACGAGCAGTACTTC; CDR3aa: CASTHGGHDEQYF
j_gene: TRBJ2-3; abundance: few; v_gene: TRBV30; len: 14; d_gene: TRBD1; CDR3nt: TGTGCCTTCGACGAGACAGGGTACCCGGATACGCAGTATTTT; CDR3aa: CAFDETGYPDTQYF